Below, 9 T cell receptor beta chains from the same sample are listed, as sequenced in a study of shared T cell receptors in the human thymus. Sequencing used immunoSEQ multiplex PCR; TCRdb keeps in-frame clones, though not all of them. The table has more than 550,000 clones, more than 75% seen once. The sample also formed part of further work on human thymus T cells.

The sequencing input was thymocytes. Receptor source: a boy in the first two years of life with a congenital heart defect.

The chain joins TRBV6-6 to TRBJ1-6; 8 bases agree with TRBD1. The CDR3 totals 14 residues. V lost 1 base, J lost 8 bases, and 1 base stayed unmatched. Looked up from germline, CDR1 is MNHNY and CDR2 is SVGAGI (reference sequence). CDR3 DNA: TGTGCCAGCAGTTACTTACAGGGGGATTCACCCCTCCACTTT. Amino acid sequence: CASSYLQGDSPLHF.

The rearrangement uses TRBV27 and TRBJ2-7; 11 positions agree with TRBD2. V was clipped by 5 bases and J by 6 bases; unmatched bases: 6. The CDR3 covers 14 residues. Germline-derived CDR1 and CDR2 are MNHEY and SMNVEV (reference sequence). The CDR3 DNA is TGTGCCAGCAGTAGATTAGCGGGAGGGGGCGAGCAGTACTTC. Translated: CASSRLAGGGEQYF.

The chain has TRBV5-1 and TRBJ1-4; TRBD1 might be the D (5 bases). This CDR3 region has 15 residues. Germline CDR1 reads SGHRS; CDR2 reads YFSETQ. Trimming removed 0 bases from V and 6 bases from J, with 12 bases in between. This chain's CDR3 is CASSLDPGRHEKLFF. CDR3 coding DNA: TGCGCCAGCAGCTTGGACCCAGGGCGTCATGAAAAACTGTTTTTT.

This CDR3 reads CASSLTDRTTYGYTF. In nucleotides, the CDR3 is TGTGCCAGCAGTCTGACTGACCGAACAACTTATGGCTACACCTTC. J is TRBJ1-2 and V is TRBV28, with D uncertain. V was trimmed by 5 bases and J by 5 bases, leaving 18 bases between them. Germline V gene lookup returns CDR1 MDHEN and CDR2 SYDVKM. The CDR3 is 15 residues long.

This clone appeared a single time. The chain has TRBV5-1 and TRBJ1-2; TRBD1 aligns across 9 bases. This CDR3 is built from 14 residues. Trimming cost V 0 bases and J 6 bases; bases outside gene matches: 3. Germline lookup yields CDR1 SGHRS and CDR2 YFSETQ. The CDR3 DNA is TGCGCCAGCAGCTTGGGGACAGGGGAGGATGGCTACACCTTC. It encodes CASSLGTGEDGYTF.

This clone came up once. This chain uses TRBV9 with TRBJ2-1, with 8 bases that match TRBD2. V was clipped by 0 bases and J by 8 bases; unmatched bases: 16. This CDR3 is built from 18 residues. The germline CDR1 and CDR2 sequences are SGDLS and YYNGEE. The CDR3 region is CASSVAWLAGGPSDEQFF. CDR3 nucleotide sequence: TGTGCCAGCAGCGTAGCTTGGCTAGCGGGTGGCCCGAGCGATGAGCAGTTCTTC.

V is TRBV19 and J is TRBJ2-4; no clear D. The CDR3 has 12 residues. Between the trimmed V and J ends, which lost 7 bases and 4 bases, there was a span of 8 bases. Germline V gene lookup returns CDR1 LNHDA and CDR2 SQIVND (reference sequence). CDR3 sequence (DNA): TGTGCCAGTAATGACAATAAAAACATTCAGTACTTC. Its translation is CASNDNKNIQYF.

This chain connects TRBV14 to TRBJ1-1; D remains unclear. CDR3 size: 14 residues. Deletions cut 4 bases from V and 7 bases from J, with 16 bases between. From germline, CDR1 is SGHDN and CDR2 FVKESK. The CDR3 DNA reads TGTGCCAGCAGCCCTGGCGGGCAGGCCGATGAAGCTTTCTTT. Its translation is CASSPGGQADEAFF. Full variable domain (outside the CDR3, taken from reference TRBV14 and TRBJ1-1): EAGVTQFPSHSVIEKGQTVTLRCDPISGHDNLYWYRRVMGKEIKFLLHFVKESKQDESGMPNNRFLAERTGGTYSTLKVQPAELEDSGVYFCASSPGGQADEAFFGQGTRLTVV.

As to this clone: This sample includes further DNA sequences coding for the same CDR3. The chain couples TRBV6-1 to TRBJ1-1, with a tentative D call TRBD1 (6 bases). V dropped 2 bases and J dropped 0 bases, with 10 bases sitting between them. Germline V gene lookup returns CDR1 MNHNS and CDR2 SASEGT. The length of the CDR3 is 15 residues. The DNA of the CDR3 is TGTGCCAGCAGTGAACAGGGGTTAATGAACACTGAAGCTTTCTTT. It yields the protein CASSEQGLMNTEAFF.